This TCR beta chain was profiled in a study of regulatory T cells in long-lasting Graves disease. This CDR3 is built from 15 residues. Germline CDR1 reads SEHNR; CDR2 reads FQNEAQ (reference sequence). V was shortened by 8 bases and J by 6 bases, with 21 bases between the two germline ends. Regarding time point: newly diagnosed GD, antithyroid drugs for less than 3 months. From PBMCs, RNA was extracted and then used to make the TCR library. A few counts support this clonotype. Its antigen is not identified. Relying on iRepertoire HTBI primers and Arm-PCR of CDR3 regions, the team built TCR beta libraries. In TCRdb, the multiplex PCR reads were re-called with MiXCR into one record per CDR3 protein. There are around 500,000 distinct CDR3 sequences in the sample; roughly 13% occur only once, and roughly a tenth lies in the top ten. Study-wide results and caveats: Persistent Graves' patients showed less TCR diversity than newly diagnosed patients showed.

These sequences were also reported in another study, on T cells in Graves' hyperthyroidism and ophthalmopathy.

The V gene is TRBV7-9, the J gene TRBJ2-3; no clear D. The sample here was peripheral blood mononuclear cells (PBMCs), taken at new diagnosis, from a patient treated with antithyroid drugs. The source of this sequence is a man aged 25 to 40 with Graves disease. The DNA for the CDR3 is TGTGCCAGCCCGCCCAGAGTAGGTTCTTGGGATACGCAGTATTTT. Translating it yields CASPPRVGSWDTQYF. The entire variable domain, with the rest obtained from reference TRBV7-9 and TRBJ2-3, is as follows: DTGVSQNPRHKITKRGQNVTFRCDPISEHNRLYWYRQTLGQGPEFLTYFQNEAQLEKSRLLSDRFSAERPKGSFSTLEIQRTEQGDSAMYLCASPPRVGSWDTQYFGPGTRLTVL.